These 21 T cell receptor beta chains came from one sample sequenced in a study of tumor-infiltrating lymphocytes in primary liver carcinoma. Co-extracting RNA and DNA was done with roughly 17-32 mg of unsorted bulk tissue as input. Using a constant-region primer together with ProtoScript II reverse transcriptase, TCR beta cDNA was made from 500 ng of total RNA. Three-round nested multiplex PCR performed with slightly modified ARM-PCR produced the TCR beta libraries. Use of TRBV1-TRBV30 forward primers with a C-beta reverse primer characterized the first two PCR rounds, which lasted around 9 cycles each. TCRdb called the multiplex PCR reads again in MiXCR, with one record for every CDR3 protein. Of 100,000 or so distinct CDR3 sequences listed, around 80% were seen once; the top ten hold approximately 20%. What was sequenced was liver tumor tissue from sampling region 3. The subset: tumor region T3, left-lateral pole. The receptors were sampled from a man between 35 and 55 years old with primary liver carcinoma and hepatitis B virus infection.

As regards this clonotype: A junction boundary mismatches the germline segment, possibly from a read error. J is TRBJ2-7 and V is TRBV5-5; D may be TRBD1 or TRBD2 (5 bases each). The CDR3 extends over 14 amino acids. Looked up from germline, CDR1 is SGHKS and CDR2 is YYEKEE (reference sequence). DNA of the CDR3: TGTGCCAGCAGACCGGGACGGGCCTCCTACGAGCAGTATTTC. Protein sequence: CASRPGRASYEQYF.

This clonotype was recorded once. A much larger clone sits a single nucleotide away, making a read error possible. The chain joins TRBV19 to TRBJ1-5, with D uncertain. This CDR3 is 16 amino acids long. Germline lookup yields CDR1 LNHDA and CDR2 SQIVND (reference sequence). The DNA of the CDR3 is TGTGTCAGTACCACCTCGGACTTCCATAGCAATCAGCCCCAGCATTTT. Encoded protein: CVSTTSDFHSNQPQHF.

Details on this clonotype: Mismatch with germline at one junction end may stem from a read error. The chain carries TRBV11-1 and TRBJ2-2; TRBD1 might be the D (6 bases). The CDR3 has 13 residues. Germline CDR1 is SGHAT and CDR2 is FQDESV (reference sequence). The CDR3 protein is CSSSFWDTAELLF. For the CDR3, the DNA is TGTTCCAGCAGCTTTTGGGACACCGCGGAGCTGCTTTTT.

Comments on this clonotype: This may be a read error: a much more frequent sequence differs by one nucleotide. The CDR3, as DNA: TGTGCCAACAGCTTCGGGACTAGCGGAGAGACCCAGTACTTC. It is translated as CANSFGTSGETQYF. The chain combines TRBV5-8 with TRBJ2-5; 11 bases map to TRBD2. The CDR3 covers 14 residues. Germline assignment: CDR1 SGHTS and CDR2 YDEGEE.

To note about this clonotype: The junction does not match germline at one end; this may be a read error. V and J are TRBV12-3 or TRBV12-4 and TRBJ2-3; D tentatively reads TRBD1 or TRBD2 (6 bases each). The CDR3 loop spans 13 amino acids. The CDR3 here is CDSSLGGVSTQNF. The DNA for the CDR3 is TGTGACAGCAGCCTGGGGGGCGTCAGTACGCAGAATTTT.

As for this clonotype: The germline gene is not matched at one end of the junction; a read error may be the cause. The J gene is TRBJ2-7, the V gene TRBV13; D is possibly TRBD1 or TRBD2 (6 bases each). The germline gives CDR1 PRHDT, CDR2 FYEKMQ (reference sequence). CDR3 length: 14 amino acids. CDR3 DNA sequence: TGTGCCAGTAGCTTAGGGGGGAGTAACTACGTGCAGTACTTC. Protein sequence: CASSLGGSNYVQYF.

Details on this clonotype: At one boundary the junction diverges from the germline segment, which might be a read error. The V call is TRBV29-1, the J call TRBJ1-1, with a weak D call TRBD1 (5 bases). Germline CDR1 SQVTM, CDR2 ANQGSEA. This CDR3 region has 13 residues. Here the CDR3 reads CIETGRVNTETFF. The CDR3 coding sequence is TGCATCGAGACGGGACGGGTGAACACTGAAACTTTCTTT.

The CDR3 DNA is TGTGCCAGCAGCCAATACGGGGGTGACTACGAGCAGTACTTC. Protein: CASSQYGGDYEQYF. This sequence joins TRBV5-8 and TRBJ2-7; D may be TRBD2 (6 bases). The length of the CDR3 is 14 residues. The germline V gene encodes CDR1 SGHTS and CDR2 YDEGEE. V was trimmed by 4 bases and J by 3 bases, leaving 14 bases between them.

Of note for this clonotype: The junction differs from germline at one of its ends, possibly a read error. The CDR3 DNA follows: TGTGCCAGCACCCCAGGACTCACCTACGACCAGTACTTC. It is translated as CASTPGLTYDQYF. The genes are TRBV6-6 and TRBJ2-7; D is possibly TRBD2 (5 bases). In germline, CDR1 is MNHNY, CDR2 SVGAGI (reference sequence). The CDR3 totals 13 residues.

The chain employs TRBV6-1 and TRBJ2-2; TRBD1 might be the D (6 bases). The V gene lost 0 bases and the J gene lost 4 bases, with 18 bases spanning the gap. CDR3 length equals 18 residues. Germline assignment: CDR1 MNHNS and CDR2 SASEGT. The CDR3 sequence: CASSEALPGAAITGELFF. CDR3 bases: TGTGCCAGCAGTGAAGCGCTTCCAGGGGCAGCGATCACCGGGGAGCTGTTTTTT.

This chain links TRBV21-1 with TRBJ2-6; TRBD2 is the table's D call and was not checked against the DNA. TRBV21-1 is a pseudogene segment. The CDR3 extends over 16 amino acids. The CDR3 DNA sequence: TGTGCTAGCAAGGGCTGGGTGGTCCCTGGGGCCAACGTCCTGACTTTC. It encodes CASKGWVVPGANVLTF.

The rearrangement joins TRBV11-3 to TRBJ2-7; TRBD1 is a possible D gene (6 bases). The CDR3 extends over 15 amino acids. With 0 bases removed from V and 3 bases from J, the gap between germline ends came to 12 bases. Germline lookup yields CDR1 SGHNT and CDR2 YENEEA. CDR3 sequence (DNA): TGTGCCAGCAGCTTAGATCTCGGGACACTCTACGAGCAGTACTTC. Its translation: CASSLDLGTLYEQYF. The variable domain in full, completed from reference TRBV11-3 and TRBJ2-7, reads EAGVVQSPRYKIIEKKQPVAFWCNPISGHNTLYWYLQNLGQGPELLIRYENEEAVDDSQLPKDRFSAERLKGVDSTLKIQPAELGDSAVYLCASSLDLGTLYEQYFGPGTRLTVT.

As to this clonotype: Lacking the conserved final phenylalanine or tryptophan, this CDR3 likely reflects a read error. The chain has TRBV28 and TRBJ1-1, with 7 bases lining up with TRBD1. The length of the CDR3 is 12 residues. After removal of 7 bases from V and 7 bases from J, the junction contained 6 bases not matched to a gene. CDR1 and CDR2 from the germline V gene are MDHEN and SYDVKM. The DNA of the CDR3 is TGTGCCAGCACGATTACAGGGGATGAAGCTTTCTCT. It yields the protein CASTITGDEAFS.

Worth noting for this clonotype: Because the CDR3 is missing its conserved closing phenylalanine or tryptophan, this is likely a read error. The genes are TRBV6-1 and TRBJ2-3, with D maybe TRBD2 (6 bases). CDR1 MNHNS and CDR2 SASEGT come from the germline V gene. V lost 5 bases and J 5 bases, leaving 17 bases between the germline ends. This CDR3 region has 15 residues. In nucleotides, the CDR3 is TGTGCCAGCAGTCCGACTAGTGGGAGATTAGATACGCAGTATATT. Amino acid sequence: CASSPTSGRLDTQYI.

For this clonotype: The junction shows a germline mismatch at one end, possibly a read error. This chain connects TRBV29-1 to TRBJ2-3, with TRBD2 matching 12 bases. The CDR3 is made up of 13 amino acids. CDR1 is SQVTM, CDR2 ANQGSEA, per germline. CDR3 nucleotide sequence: TGCAGCGATACCCTAGCGGGAGGGGATACGCAGTATTTC. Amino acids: CSDTLAGGDTQYF.

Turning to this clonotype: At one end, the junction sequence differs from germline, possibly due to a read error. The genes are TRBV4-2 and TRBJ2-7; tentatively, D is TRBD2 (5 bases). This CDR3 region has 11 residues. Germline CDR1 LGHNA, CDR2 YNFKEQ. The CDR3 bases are TGTGCCAGCAGCCGAGGGTACGAGCAGTATTTC. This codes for CASSRGYEQYF.

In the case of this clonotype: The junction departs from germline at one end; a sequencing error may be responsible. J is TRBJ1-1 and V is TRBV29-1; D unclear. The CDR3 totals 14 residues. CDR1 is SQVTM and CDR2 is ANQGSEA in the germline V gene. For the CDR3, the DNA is TGCAGCGTTGAAGATGGGAGAGCTAAAACTGAAGCTTTCTTC. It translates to CSVEDGRAKTEAFF.

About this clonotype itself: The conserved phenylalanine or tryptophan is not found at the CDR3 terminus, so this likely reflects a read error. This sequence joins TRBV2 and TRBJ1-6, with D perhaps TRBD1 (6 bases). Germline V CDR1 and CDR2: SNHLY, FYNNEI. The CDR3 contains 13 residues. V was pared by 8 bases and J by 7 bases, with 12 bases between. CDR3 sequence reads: CASGQSENSPLHL. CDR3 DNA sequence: TGTGCCAGCGGACAGAGCGAGAATTCACCCCTCCACTTG.

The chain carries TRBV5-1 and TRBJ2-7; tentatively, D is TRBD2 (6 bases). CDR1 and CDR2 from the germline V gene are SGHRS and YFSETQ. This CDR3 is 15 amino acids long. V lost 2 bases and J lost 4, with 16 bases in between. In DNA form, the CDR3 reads TGCGCCAGCAGCTTTATCGGGAGCCCCAATTACGAGCAGTACTTC. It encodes CASSFIGSPNYEQYF.

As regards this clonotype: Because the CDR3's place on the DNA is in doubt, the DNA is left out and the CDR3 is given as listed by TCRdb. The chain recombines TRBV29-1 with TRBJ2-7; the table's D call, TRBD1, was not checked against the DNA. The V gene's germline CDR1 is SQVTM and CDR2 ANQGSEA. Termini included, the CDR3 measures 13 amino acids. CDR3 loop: CSVDTGYVCKQYF.

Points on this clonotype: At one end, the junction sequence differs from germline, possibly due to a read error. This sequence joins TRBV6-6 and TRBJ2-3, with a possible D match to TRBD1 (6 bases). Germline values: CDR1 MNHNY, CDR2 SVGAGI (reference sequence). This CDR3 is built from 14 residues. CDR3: CANTSPGGTDTQYF. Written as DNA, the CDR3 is TGTGCCAACACCTCGCCTGGGGGCACAGACACGCAGTATTTT.